A single sample gave rise to the 27 T cell receptor beta chains below, sequenced in a study of T-cell reconstitution after alpha-beta-depleted transplantation in children (TCRdb year 2016). According to the study, the label for this sample's treatment or condition signals: allogeneic hematopoietic cell transplantation with graft depleted of TCRalphabeta T cells and CD19 B cells. The library was produced with PCR. Sequencing was carried out with an Illumina HiSeq 2500. TCR libraries were prepared with molecular barcoding, using unique molecular identifiers to normalize TCRbeta repertoire quantification. TCRdb took the public reads, trimmed them with fastp at Q25, ran MiXCR for clone calling and kept in-frame beta chains. Records with the same CDR3 protein are collapsed into one entry carrying the most frequent genes and DNA. The table for this sample lists 440,000 or so distinct CDR3 sequences; roughly two fifths of them were counted only once. The top ten clonotypes cover about 30% of the sample.

Material: PBMCs, obtained before TCRalphabeta/CD19-depleted stem cell transplant. Receptors were obtained from a girl aged 2-10 years with aplastic anemia, due to receive a stem cell transplant.

The rearrangement uses TRBV5-1 and TRBJ1-2; D is perhaps TRBD1 (6 bases). The V end was cut by 3 bases, the J end by 4 bases, with 13 bases between. CDR3 length: 14 amino acids. CDR1 is SGHRS, CDR2 YFSETQ, per germline. This CDR3 is CASSSGTRGYGYTF. CDR3 bases: TGCGCCAGCAGCTCAGGGACACGCGGCTATGGCTACACCTTC.

The table lists this clonotype with many counts. J is TRBJ2-1 and V is TRBV4-3; 9 bases align to TRBD2. J was trimmed by 7 bases and V by 0 bases; bases with no gene match: 7. Looked up from germline, CDR1 is LGHNA and CDR2 is YSLEER. The CDR3 consists of 16 residues. The CDR3 DNA reads as TGCGCCAGCAGCCAAGAAATAGCGGGAGCTCGAAATGAGCAGTTCTTC. This gives the protein CASSQEIAGARNEQFF.

In its sample, this clonotype was seen a few times. The rearrangement joins TRBV15 to TRBJ2-3, with unresolved D. Germline V gene sequence: CDR1 LNHNV, CDR2 YYDKDF (reference sequence). CDR3 length: 13 amino acids. V was cut by 3 bases and J by 2 bases, with 6 bases left in between. The CDR3, as DNA: TGTGCCACCAGCAGGACTGTCACAGATACGCAGTATTTT. Encoded protein: CATSRTVTDTQYF.

This clonotype was counted only a few times. The chain couples TRBV5-6 to TRBJ2-7, with D perhaps matching TRBD1 (5 bases). V was shortened by 1 base and J by 4 bases, with 12 bases between the two germline ends. From germline, CDR1 is SGHDT and CDR2 YYEEEE. The CDR3 sequence is 14 residues long. The CDR3 protein is CASSLRTPPYEQYF. CDR3 in DNA: TGTGCCAGCAGCTTGAGGACACCTCCTTACGAGCAGTACTTC.

This clonotype has only a few counts. The rearrangement joins TRBV3-1 to TRBJ1-4, with TRBD1 matching 7 bases. V was clipped by 3 bases and J by 6 bases; unmatched bases: 10. Germline-derived CDR1 and CDR2 are LGHDT and YNNKEL (reference sequence). The CDR3 contains 16 residues. CDR3 sequence: CASSQAGGGLDEKLFF. Here the CDR3 DNA reads TGTGCCAGCAGCCAGGCAGGGGGGGGATTGGATGAAAAACTGTTTTTT.

Ten or more counts support this clonotype. The chain recombines TRBV6-5 with TRBJ2-7; D may match TRBD1 or TRBD2 (5 bases each). V lost 3 bases and J 0 bases, leaving 21 bases between the germline ends. Germline V gene data show CDR1 as MNHEY and CDR2 as SVGAGI. CDR3 length equals 18 residues. CDR3 sequence (DNA): TGTGCCAGCAGTTATTTACCTCCCGGGACGGCTGCCTCCTACGAGCAGTACTTC. Protein sequence: CASSYLPPGTAASYEQYF.

This clonotype came up many times. The V gene is TRBV2, the J gene TRBJ2-2; 8 positions agree with TRBD2. V gave up 1 base and J gave up 5 bases; unmatched junction bases: 3. Germline loops: CDR1 SNHLY, CDR2 FYNNEI. The CDR3 runs to 15 residues. CDR3 nucleotide sequence: TGTGCCAGCAGTGAAGACGGGAGGGCGACCGGGGAGCTGTTTTTT. This translates into CASSEDGRATGELFF.

This clonotype appeared a few times. This chain links TRBV12-5 with TRBJ1-3, with D perhaps matching TRBD1 (6 bases). CDR1 and CDR2 from the germline V gene are LGHNT and FRNRAP. The CDR3 covers 15 residues. The V end lost 3 bases, the J end lost 0 bases, and 9 bases lay between the germline ends. This CDR3 is CASGFSTGSGNTIYF. The CDR3 nucleotides are TGTGCTAGTGGTTTCTCGACAGGCTCTGGAAACACCATATATTTT.

In this sample, this clonotype turned up once. This rearrangement joins TRBV27 to TRBJ2-1; perhaps TRBD1 as D (5 bases). The CDR3 spans 11 residues. The V gene lost 8 bases and the J gene lost 10 bases, with 12 bases spanning the gap. CDR1 is MNHEY and CDR2 is SMNVEV in the germline V gene (reference sequence). The CDR3: CASHRGTEQFF. Written as DNA, the CDR3 is TGTGCCAGCCATAGGGGAACAGAGCAGTTCTTC.

The rearrangement uses TRBV7-9 and TRBJ2-1, with TRBD1 matching over 7 bases. Germline lookup yields CDR1 SEHNR and CDR2 FQNEAQ (reference sequence). V gave up 4 bases and J gave up 9 bases; unmatched junction bases: 12. The CDR3 covers 15 residues. The CDR3 bases are TGTGCCAGCAGCTCCCCGGACAGGCCCCTGGTTGAGCAGTTCTTC. As protein: CASSSPDRPLVEQFF.

The gene calls are TRBV15 and TRBJ2-5; D might be TRBD1 (5 bases). Trimming took 0 bases from V and 5 from J, leaving 10 bases between them. Germline lookup yields CDR1 LNHNV and CDR2 YYDKDF (reference sequence). The CDR3 consists of 14 residues. The DNA of the CDR3 is TGTGCCACCAGCAGAGAGCAGGGTCCTGAGACCCAGTACTTC. Translated, it gives CATSREQGPETQYF. Full variable domain (outside the CDR3, taken from reference TRBV15 and TRBJ2-5): DAMVIQNPRYQVTQFGKPVTLSCSQTLNHNVMYWYQQKSSQAPKLLFHYYDKDFNNEADTPDNFQSRRPNTSFCFLDIRSPGLGDTAMYLCATSREQGPETQYFGPGTRLLVL.

V and J are TRBV7-2 and TRBJ2-6; TRBD1 is a possible D gene (6 bases). CDR1 and CDR2 (germline): SGHTA, FQGNSA. V shed 1 base and J shed 0 bases, with 10 bases lying between them. This CDR3 is built from 17 residues. CDR3 amino acids: CASSLGRGNSGANVLTF. Written as DNA, the CDR3 is TGTGCCAGCAGCTTAGGAAGGGGGAACTCTGGGGCCAACGTCCTGACTTTC.

The chain employs TRBV4-1 and TRBJ2-2, with 14 bases aligning to TRBD2. The junction had 7 bases not matched to a gene; V was cut back by 3 bases and J by 1 base. The CDR3 covers 19 residues. Germline CDR1 and CDR2: MGHRA and YSYEKL. CDR3 residues: CASSQIRLAGGMNTGELFF. CDR3 bases: TGCGCCAGCAGCCAGATACGACTAGCGGGAGGGATGAACACCGGGGAGCTGTTTTTT.

The table lists this clonotype with a few counts. The chain has TRBV5-1 and TRBJ2-5, with D tentatively TRBD1 (7 bases). Germline V gives CDR1 SGHRS, CDR2 YFSETQ. CDR3 length: 13 residues. Trimming shortened V by 4 bases and J by 9 bases, and 16 bases separated the two germline ends. The CDR3 coding sequence is TGCGCCAGCAGCCCTTCTACAGGGGAGGCCCAGTACTTC. It translates to CASSPSTGEAQYF.

This chain connects TRBV15 to TRBJ2-2; unclear D gene. The CDR3 totals 16 residues. Trimming cost V 0 bases and J 6 bases, with 14 bases left between them. Looked up from germline, CDR1 is LNHNV and CDR2 is YYDKDF (reference sequence). DNA for the CDR3: TGTGCCACCAGCAGAGATCCCAGTCGGGTTGCCGGGGAGCTGTTTTTT. Its protein product is CATSRDPSRVAGELFF.

The V and J genes are TRBV25-1 and TRBJ1-1; no clear D gene. The germline CDR1 and CDR2 sequences are MGHDK and SYGVNS. The CDR3 sequence is 12 residues long. Trimming left V 10 bases short and J 1 base short, with 10 bases between. The CDR3 DNA is TGTGCCATCCAGGACGGGAACACTGAAGCTTTCTTT. The encoded protein is CAIQDGNTEAFF.

The genes are TRBV5-1 and TRBJ2-3, with TRBD2 matching 10 bases. This CDR3 contains 18 residues. V dropped 1 base and J dropped 0; count of bases not matched to a gene: 8. Germline V gene sequence: CDR1 SGHRS, CDR2 YFSETQ. As DNA, the CDR3 is TGCGCCAGCAGCTTGCATAGGACTAGCGGAGCAAGCACAGATACGCAGTATTTT. Its protein product is CASSLHRTSGASTDTQYF.

This rearrangement joins TRBV5-4 to TRBJ1-2; possible D gene TRBD1, 5 bases. The CDR3 extends over 13 amino acids. Germline values: CDR1 SGHNT, CDR2 YYREEE (reference sequence). Trimming stripped 5 bases from V and 5 bases from J, with 13 bases between. CDR3 bases: TGTGCCAGCAGTCTAGAGGGGCAGTATGGCTACACCTTC. This codes for CASSLEGQYGYTF.

In its sample, this clonotype was seen many times. The chain recombines TRBV5-1 with TRBJ2-7, with D perhaps given as TRBD1 or TRBD2 (6 bases each). This CDR3 is built from 14 residues. Germline lookup yields CDR1 SGHRS and CDR2 YFSETQ. V shed 3 bases and J shed 4 bases, with 14 bases lying between them. CDR3 amino acids: CASSSRGPGYEQYF. The CDR3 DNA sequence: TGCGCCAGCAGCTCCCGGGGGCCGGGGTACGAGCAGTACTTC.

The chain joins TRBV12-3 or TRBV12-4 to TRBJ2-1; D call uncertain. V was clipped by 3 bases and J by 1 base, with 13 bases between them. The CDR3 has 16 amino acids. The CDR3 region is CASSFQTSGSYNEQFF. Here the CDR3 DNA reads TGTGCCAGCAGTTTTCAGACGTCCGGTTCCTACAATGAGCAGTTCTTC.

The chain has TRBV5-1 and TRBJ2-1; weak D call: TRBD2 (5 bases). Deletions cut 2 bases from V and 8 bases from J, with 14 bases between. The CDR3 is 14 amino acids. Germline V gives CDR1 SGHRS, CDR2 YFSETQ. The CDR3: CASSFRARGDEQFF. CDR3 bases: TGCGCCAGCAGCTTCCGGGCCCGGGGAGATGAGCAGTTCTTC.

This chain connects TRBV24-1 to TRBJ2-5, with TRBD2 matching 9 bases. J was trimmed by 0 bases and V by 2 bases; bases with no gene match: 3. This CDR3 is built from 16 residues. CDR1 and CDR2 (germline): KGHDR, SFDVKD. CDR3 coding DNA: TGTGCCACCAGTGATTCAGCGGGGGGATACCAAGAGACCCAGTACTTC. Its translation is CATSDSAGGYQETQYF.

This clonotype was seen a handful of times. The chain is built from TRBV20-1 and TRBJ2-5; 9 bases map to TRBD2. CDR3 length equals 14 residues. Per germline, CDR1 DFQATT and CDR2 SNEGSKA (reference sequence). J gave up 5 bases and V 1 base, and 5 bases lay outside the gene matches. CDR3 sequence reads: CSARGAGGPETQYF. Here the CDR3 DNA reads TGCAGTGCTAGAGGGGCGGGAGGGCCGGAGACCCAGTACTTC.

This clonotype was observed at least ten times. This sequence joins TRBV5-1 and TRBJ2-7; 10 nucleotides align to TRBD2. V dropped 4 bases and J dropped 4; count of bases not matched to a gene: 2. The CDR3 extends over 13 amino acids. CDR1 SGHRS and CDR2 YFSETQ come from the germline V gene. The CDR3 loop is CASSLAGEYEQYF. The CDR3 coding sequence is TGCGCCAGCAGCCTAGCGGGAGAATACGAGCAGTACTTC.

The J gene is TRBJ1-1, the V gene TRBV6-1; 8 bases agree with TRBD1. Trimming at V came to 9 bases and at J to 0 bases, leaving 9 bases not matched to a gene. The CDR3 spans 15 residues. Germline CDR1 and CDR2: MNHNS and SASEGT. The CDR3 loop reads CASGETGAMNTEAFF. The CDR3, as DNA: TGTGCCAGTGGGGAGACAGGGGCGATGAACACTGAAGCTTTCTTT.

The chain carries TRBV28 and TRBJ2-7; D uncertain. Trimming removed 3 bases at V and 12 bases at J, with 24 bases between. CDR3 size: 15 residues. The germline CDR1 and CDR2 sequences are MDHEN and SYDVKM. The CDR3 DNA reads TGTGCCAGCAGTTTGGGGATAGGCAGCCGGCCGAGTCCGTACTTC. This sequence encodes CASSLGIGSRPSPYF.

In this sample, this clonotype turned up once. The rearrangement links TRBV13 to TRBJ2-7; the match to TRBD2 covers 9 bases. There are 15 residues in the CDR3. Trimming removed 5 bases from V and 7 bases from J; junction bases left unmatched: 12. The germline gives CDR1 PRHDT, CDR2 FYEKMQ (reference sequence). CDR3 nucleotides: TGTGCCAGCAGCAAACCTAGCGGGACTAGTGTTGAGCAGTACTTC. As protein: CASSKPSGTSVEQYF.